Sequencing of this T cell receptor beta chain was carried out in a study of neoadjuvant nivolumab and ipilimumab in lung cancer. The CDR3 is 16 amino acids. V was clipped by 2 bases and J by 6 bases, with 20 bases between them. The germline V gene encodes CDR1 SGHNT and CDR2 YYREEE (reference sequence). The method was immunoSEQ multiplex PCR; TCRdb's version includes in-frame clones alone and lacks a portion of them. The sample lists under 50,000 clones; around 89% were seen once. The sequences come from blood, collected before neoadjuvant nivolumab, alone or with ipilimumab. The rearrangement links TRBV5-4 to TRBJ1-1; TRBD1 is a possible D gene (6 bases). This TCR was recovered from an adult with non-small cell lung cancer. Some clones in this sample may be carry-over from other donors' samples. In DNA, the CDR3 is TGTGCCAGCAGCTTTTTAAGTTACAGGGATGGTCCTGAAGCTTTCTTT. Translating gives CASSFLSYRDGPEAFF. Full variable domain (remainder filled in from reference TRBV5-4 and TRBJ1-1): ETGVTQSPTHLIKTRGQQVTLRCSSQSGHNTVSWYQQALGQGPQFIFQYYREEENGRGNFPPRFSGLQFPNYSSELNVNALELDDSALYLCASSFLSYRDGPEAFFGQGTRLTVV.